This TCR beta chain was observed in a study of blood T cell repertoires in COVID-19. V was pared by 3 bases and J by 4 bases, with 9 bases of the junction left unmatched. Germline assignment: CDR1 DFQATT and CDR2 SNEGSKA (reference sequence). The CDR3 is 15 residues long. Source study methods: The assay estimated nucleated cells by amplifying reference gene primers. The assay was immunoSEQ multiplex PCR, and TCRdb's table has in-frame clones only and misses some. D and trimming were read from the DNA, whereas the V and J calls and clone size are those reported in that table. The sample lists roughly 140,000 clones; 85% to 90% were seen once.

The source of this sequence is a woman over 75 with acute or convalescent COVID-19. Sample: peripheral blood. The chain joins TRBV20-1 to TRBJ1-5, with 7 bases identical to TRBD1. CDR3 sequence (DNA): TGCAGTGCTAGTCTTACAGGGGCGGGAAATCAGCCCCAGCATTTT. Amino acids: CSASLTGAGNQPQHF.